These 21 T cell receptor beta chains were sequenced from one sample in a study of radiotherapy plus CTLA-4 blockade in lung cancer. The method was immunoSEQ multiplex PCR; TCRdb's version includes in-frame clones alone and lacks a portion of them. The top ten clones hold 16% of a sample with tens of thousands of clones, around 85% of them seen once. Sequencing used peripheral blood, obtained from a patient treated with radiotherapy plus ipilimumab. Receptors originate from a human donor with non-small cell lung cancer who had a complete response to radiotherapy plus ipilimumab.

The gene calls are TRBV15 and TRBJ1-5; D gene uncertain. V was trimmed by 1 base and J by 0 bases, leaving 4 bases between them. Looked up from germline, CDR1 is LNHNV and CDR2 is YYDKDF (reference sequence). The CDR3 loop spans 14 amino acids. The CDR3 DNA follows: TGTGCCACCAGCAGAGGTCTTAGCAATCAGCCCCAGCATTTT. It translates to CATSRGLSNQPQHF.

This sequence joins TRBV10-3 and TRBJ2-1; 12 bases agree with TRBD1. Germline V lookup: CDR1 ENHRY, CDR2 SYGVKD. J gave up 6 bases and V 4 bases, and 4 bases lay outside the gene matches. The CDR3 extends over 15 amino acids. For the CDR3, the DNA is TGTGCCATCAGTGGGGGACAGGGGGCGGCCAATGAGCAGTTCTTC. Translation: CAISGGQGAANEQFF.

The chain is built from TRBV29-1 and TRBJ2-1, with 9 bases aligning to TRBD2. The V and J ends lost 4 bases and 0 bases, in that order; junction bases with no gene match: 13. CDR1 SQVTM and CDR2 ANQGSEA come from the germline V gene. This CDR3 has 18 amino acids. The CDR3 here is CSVGGTGLARTSYNEQFF. In DNA form, the CDR3 reads TGCAGCGTTGGGGGTACCGGACTAGCGAGGACCTCCTACAATGAGCAGTTCTTC.

The chain has TRBV4-3 and TRBJ1-2; perhaps TRBD1 as D (5 bases). CDR3 size: 14 residues. The germline CDR1 and CDR2 sequences are LGHNA and YSLEER. V lost 1 base, J lost 8 bases, and 14 bases lay in between. CDR3 sequence reads: CASSQVLGGRGYTF. CDR3 coding DNA: TGCGCCAGCAGCCAAGTTCTGGGGGGGAGGGGCTACACCTTC.

The chain couples TRBV11-2 to TRBJ2-7; D is uncertain. The V end lost 4 bases, the J end lost 0 bases, and 10 bases lay between the germline ends. The CDR3 is 14 amino acids. Germline values: CDR1 SGHAT, CDR2 FQNNGV. CDR3 sequence reads: CASSSPKSSYEQYF. The CDR3 region has the DNA TGTGCCAGCAGCTCGCCGAAGAGCTCCTACGAGCAGTACTTC.

This clone occurred once. Other DNA sequences in the same sample also yield this CDR3. The V call is TRBV6-4, the J call TRBJ2-2; D remains unclear. Trimming shortened V by 0 bases and J by 2 bases, and 7 bases separated the two germline ends. The CDR3 has 15 amino acids. Germline V CDR1 and CDR2: MRHNA, SNTAGT. The CDR3 nucleotides read TGTGCCAGCAGTGACTCGCGTCATAACACCGGGGAGCTGTTTTTT. It specifies CASSDSRHNTGELFF.

J is TRBJ1-4 and V is TRBV7-8; D perhaps matches TRBD1 (6 bases). V shed 5 bases and J shed 7 bases, with 17 bases lying between them. This CDR3 has 15 amino acids. Germline-derived CDR1 and CDR2 are SGHVS and FQNEAQ. The CDR3 region has the DNA TGTGCCAGCAGCCCACGGACAGATCCAGGTGAAAAACTGTTTTTT. Its protein product is CASSPRTDPGEKLFF.

This chain uses TRBV15 with TRBJ2-1, with TRBD1 identical over 8 bases. The CDR3 has 15 amino acids. Germline V gives CDR1 LNHNV, CDR2 YYDKDF (reference sequence). With V trimmed by 2 bases and J by 7 bases, 7 bases remained unmatched. The CDR3 here is CATSRPGQERNEQFF. The CDR3 DNA is TGTGCCACCAGCAGACCGGGACAGGAGAGAAATGAGCAGTTCTTC.

This clone is judged medium-sized (0.01 to 0.1%). The CDR3 DNA is TGCGCCAGCAGCCGCACAACCGGGACAGGGGTCTACTACGAGCAGTACTTC. Translation gives CASSRTTGTGVYYEQYF. The gene calls are TRBV4-1 and TRBJ2-7; 10 bases align to TRBD1. CDR1 and CDR2 from the germline V gene are MGHRA and YSYEKL. The CDR3 is 17 amino acids. With V trimmed by 4 bases and J by 3 bases, 12 bases remained unmatched.

This sequence joins TRBV4-1 and TRBJ2-1, with 14 positions matching TRBD2. The CDR3 extends over 18 amino acids. V was clipped by 1 base and J by 3 bases; unmatched bases: 5. CDR1 and CDR2 from the germline V gene are MGHRA and YSYEKL. CDR3: CASSQGLAGGGNYNEQFF. CDR3 sequence (DNA): TGCGCCAGCAGCCAAGGACTAGCGGGGGGGGGTAACTACAATGAGCAGTTCTTC.

DNA of the CDR3: TGTGCCAGCAGTTATATGGGGGAGGGTGGTGAAAAACTGTTTTTT. Translated, it gives CASSYMGEGGEKLFF. The chain has TRBV6-6 and TRBJ1-4; D may be TRBD1 (5 bases). The CDR3 spans 15 residues. Trimming removed 3 bases from V and 7 bases from J, with 15 bases in between. Germline CDR1 reads MNHNY; CDR2 reads SVGAGI (reference sequence).

This rearrangement joins TRBV6-1 to TRBJ2-5; the D gene is possibly TRBD2 (7 bases). The end of the DNA fits TRBJ2-7 better, so the J call may be wrong. Germline V gene sequence: CDR1 MNHNS, CDR2 SASEGT. The CDR3 contains 15 residues. The DNA for the CDR3 is TGTGCCAGCAGTGAAGGTGCGGGGGCTCCCCACGAGCAGTACTTC. Amino acids: CASSEGAGAPHEQYF.

The chain uses TRBV7-2 and TRBJ2-7; weak D call: TRBD2 (6 bases). This CDR3 has 13 amino acids. Germline V lookup: CDR1 SGHTA, CDR2 FQGNSA. V lost 5 bases to trimming and J lost 4 bases, with 12 bases between them. Here the CDR3 reads CASSIGTSYEQYV. CDR3 sequence (DNA): TGTGCCAGCAGCATAGGGACTTCATACGAGCAGTACGTC.

The chain couples TRBV10-3 to TRBJ2-3, with 11 positions matching TRBD1. This CDR3 contains 16 residues. Germline V gene lookup returns CDR1 ENHRY and CDR2 SYGVKD. Unmatched junction bases numbered 9, after V lost 6 bases and J lost 4 bases. The CDR3 sequence is CAISGGQGVEADTQYF. The CDR3 DNA reads TGTGCCATCAGCGGGGGACAGGGGGTTGAGGCAGATACGCAGTATTTT.

The chain links TRBV4-1 to TRBJ2-5; 7 bases are a match to TRBD1. Germline loops: CDR1 MGHRA, CDR2 YSYEKL. The CDR3 is 14 residues long. V was clipped by 6 bases and J by 5 bases; unmatched bases: 9. CDR3 loop: CASSPGQVRETQYF. For the CDR3, the DNA is TGCGCCAGCAGTCCCGGACAGGTGAGGGAGACCCAGTACTTC.

The rearrangement uses TRBV7-2 and TRBJ1-5, with 7 positions matching TRBD1. CDR3 length: 14 amino acids. Trimming at V came to 3 bases and at J to 7 bases, leaving 6 bases not matched to a gene. Germline assignment: CDR1 SGHTA and CDR2 FQGNSA. CDR3 bases: TGTGCCAGCAGCTTCGGCAGGGGGAGACAGCCCCAGCATTTT. It specifies CASSFGRGRQPQHF.

The chain links TRBV5-1 to TRBJ2-7, with 12 bases lining up with TRBD1. The V gene's germline CDR1 is SGHRS and CDR2 YFSETQ. V shed 3 bases and J 0 bases; nucleotides not matched to a gene: 7. CDR3 length: 17 residues. CDR3 protein: CASSYPGQGAYSYEQYV. In DNA, the CDR3 is TGCGCCAGCAGCTACCCGGGACAGGGGGCTTACTCCTACGAGCAGTACGTC.

The chain recombines TRBV9 with TRBJ2-1, with a possible D match to TRBD1 (6 bases). CDR1 is SGDLS, CDR2 YYNGEE, per germline. The CDR3 contains 11 residues. Trimming pared 3 bases from V and 10 bases from J, leaving 8 bases between. The CDR3 sequence: CASSEGVEQFF. CDR3 DNA sequence: TGTGCCAGCAGCGAGGGGGTAGAGCAGTTCTTC. Drawing the rest from reference TRBV9 and TRBJ2-1, the complete variable domain is DSGVTQTPKHLITATGQRVTLRCSPRSGDLSVYWYQQSLDQGLQFLIQYYNGEERAKGNILERFSAQQFPDLHSELNLSSLELGDSALYFCASSEGVEQFFGPGTRLTVL.

The V and J genes are TRBV9 and TRBJ1-2; 8 bases are a match to TRBD1. The CDR3 has 14 amino acids. The germline CDR1 and CDR2 sequences are SGDLS and YYNGEE. Germline trimming cut 0 bases from V and 4 bases from J; bases unmatched to any gene: 2. CDR3 region: CASSVAGQGYGYTF. The CDR3 DNA is TGTGCCAGCAGCGTAGCAGGACAGGGCTATGGCTACACCTTC. The variable domain in full, with the rest retrieved from reference TRBV9 and TRBJ1-2, is DSGVTQTPKHLITATGQRVTLRCSPRSGDLSVYWYQQSLDQGLQFLIQYYNGEERAKGNILERFSAQQFPDLHSELNLSSLELGDSALYFCASSVAGQGYGYTFGSGTRLTVV.

The chain has TRBV11-3 and TRBJ1-1; tentative D call: TRBD1 (5 bases). This CDR3 is built from 16 residues. Per the germline V gene, CDR1 is SGHNT and CDR2 is YENEEA. V was pared by 0 bases and J by 11 bases, with 22 bases between. CDR3 residues: CASSLDPIRQFSNAFF. The CDR3 coding sequence is TGTGCCAGCAGCTTAGATCCTATTCGACAGTTTTCGAATGCTTTCTTT.

This sequence joins TRBV6-5 and TRBJ1-6; 9 nucleotides align to TRBD1. Germline CDR1 is MNHEY and CDR2 is SVGAGI. J was trimmed by 7 bases and V by 0 bases; bases with no gene match: 1. The CDR3 is 15 residues long. The CDR3 reads CASSYSGTGNSPLHF. The CDR3 DNA follows: TGTGCCAGCAGTTACTCAGGGACAGGGAATTCACCCCTCCACTTT.